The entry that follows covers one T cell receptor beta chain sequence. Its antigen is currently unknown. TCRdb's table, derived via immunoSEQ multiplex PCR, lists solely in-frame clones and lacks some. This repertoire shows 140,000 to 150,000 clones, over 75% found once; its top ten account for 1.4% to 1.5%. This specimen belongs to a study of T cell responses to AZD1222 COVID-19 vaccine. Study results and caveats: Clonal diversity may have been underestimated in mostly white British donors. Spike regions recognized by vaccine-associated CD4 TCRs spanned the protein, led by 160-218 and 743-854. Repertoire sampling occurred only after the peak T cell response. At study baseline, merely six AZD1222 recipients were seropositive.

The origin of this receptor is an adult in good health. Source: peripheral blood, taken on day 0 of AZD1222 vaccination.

CDR3 sequence: CASSLVQAGSGRGYEQYF. The DNA of the CDR3 is TGTGCCAGCAGCTTAGTGCAGGCCGGTAGCGGGAGAGGGTACGAGCAGTACTTC. The chain is built from TRBV7-9 and TRBJ2-7; 9 positions agree with TRBD2. CDR3 length: 18 residues. Looked up from germline, CDR1 is SEHNR and CDR2 is FQNEAQ (reference sequence). The V segment lost 1 base and the J segment 4 bases; nucleotides outside the gene matches: 14.